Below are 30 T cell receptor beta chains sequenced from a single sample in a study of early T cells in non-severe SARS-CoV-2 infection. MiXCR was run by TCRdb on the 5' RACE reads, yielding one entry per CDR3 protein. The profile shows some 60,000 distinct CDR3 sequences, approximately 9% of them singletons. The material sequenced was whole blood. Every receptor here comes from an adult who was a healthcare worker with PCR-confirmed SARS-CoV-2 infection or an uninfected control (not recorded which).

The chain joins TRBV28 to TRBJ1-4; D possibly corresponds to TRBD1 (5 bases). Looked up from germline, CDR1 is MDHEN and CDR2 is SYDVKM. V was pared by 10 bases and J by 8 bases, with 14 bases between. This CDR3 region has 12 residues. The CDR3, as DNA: TGTGCCACCCAACTCCAGGGAGAAAAACTGTTTTTT. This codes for CATQLQGEKLFF.

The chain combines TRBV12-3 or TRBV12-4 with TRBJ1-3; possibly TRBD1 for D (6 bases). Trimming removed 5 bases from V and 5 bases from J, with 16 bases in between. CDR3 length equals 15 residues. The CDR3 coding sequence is TGTGCCAGCAGTCCCCTTGGGGGGCCACGAAACACCATATATTTT. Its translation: CASSPLGGPRNTIYF.

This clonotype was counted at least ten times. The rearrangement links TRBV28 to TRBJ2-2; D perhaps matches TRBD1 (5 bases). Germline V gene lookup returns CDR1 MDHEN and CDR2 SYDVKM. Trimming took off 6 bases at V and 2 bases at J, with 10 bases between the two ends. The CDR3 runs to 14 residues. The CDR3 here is CASRLTGNTGELFF. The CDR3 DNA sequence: TGTGCCAGCAGACTCACAGGAAACACCGGGGAGCTGTTTTTT.

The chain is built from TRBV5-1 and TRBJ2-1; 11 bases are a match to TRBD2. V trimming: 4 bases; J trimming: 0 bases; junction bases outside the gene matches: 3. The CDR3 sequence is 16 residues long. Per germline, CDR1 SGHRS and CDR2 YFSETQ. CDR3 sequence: CASSRGLAGSYNEQFF. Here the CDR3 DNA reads TGCGCCAGCAGCCGTGGACTAGCGGGCTCCTACAATGAGCAGTTCTTC.

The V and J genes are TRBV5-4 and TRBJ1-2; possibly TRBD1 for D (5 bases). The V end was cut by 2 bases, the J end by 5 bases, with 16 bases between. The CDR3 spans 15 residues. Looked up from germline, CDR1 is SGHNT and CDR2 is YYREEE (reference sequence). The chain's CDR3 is CASSFNGGPPYGYTF. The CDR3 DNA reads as TGTGCCAGCAGCTTCAATGGGGGACCCCCTTATGGCTACACCTTC.

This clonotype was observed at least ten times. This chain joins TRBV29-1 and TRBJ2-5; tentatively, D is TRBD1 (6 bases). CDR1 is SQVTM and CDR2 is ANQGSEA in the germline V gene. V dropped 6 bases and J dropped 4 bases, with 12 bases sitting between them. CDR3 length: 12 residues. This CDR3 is CSVRLGAETQYF. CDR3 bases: TGCAGCGTCCGTCTGGGGGCAGAGACCCAGTACTTC.

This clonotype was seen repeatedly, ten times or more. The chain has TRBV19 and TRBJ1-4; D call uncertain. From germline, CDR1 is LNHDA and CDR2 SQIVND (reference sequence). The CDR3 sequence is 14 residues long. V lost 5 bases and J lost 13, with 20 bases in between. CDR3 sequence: CASSWTSEGELLFF. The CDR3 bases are TGTGCCAGTAGTTGGACTTCGGAGGGAGAATTACTGTTTTTT.

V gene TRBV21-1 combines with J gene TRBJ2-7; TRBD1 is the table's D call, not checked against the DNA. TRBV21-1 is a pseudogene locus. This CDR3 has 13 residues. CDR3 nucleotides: TGTGCCAGCAGGGTGGCAGGGCCCTACGAGCAGTACGTC. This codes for CASRVAGPYEQYV.

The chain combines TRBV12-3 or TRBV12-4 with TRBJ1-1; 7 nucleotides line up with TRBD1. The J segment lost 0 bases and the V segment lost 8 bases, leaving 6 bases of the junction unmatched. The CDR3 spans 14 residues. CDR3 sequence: CASRTGKMNTEAFF. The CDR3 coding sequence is TGTGCCAGCCGGACAGGAAAAATGAACACTGAAGCTTTCTTT.

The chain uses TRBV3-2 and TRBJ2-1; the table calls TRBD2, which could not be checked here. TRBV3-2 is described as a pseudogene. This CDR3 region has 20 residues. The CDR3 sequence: CASSQDLTSGGTHRLGEQFF. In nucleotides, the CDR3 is TGTGCCAGCAGCCAAGATCTTACTAGCGGGGGGACCCACCGACTAGGAGAGCAGTTCTTC.

CDR3 in amino acids: CASSARPETTNEKLFF. CDR3 nucleotides: TGTGCCAGCAGCGCCCGACCGGAGACAACTAATGAAAAACTGTTTTTT. J is TRBJ1-4 and V is TRBV6-4, with D uncertain. The CDR3 has 16 residues. The germline V and J ends were trimmed by 6 bases and 0 bases, with 14 bases remaining between them. CDR1 is MRHNA and CDR2 is SNTAGT in the germline V gene.

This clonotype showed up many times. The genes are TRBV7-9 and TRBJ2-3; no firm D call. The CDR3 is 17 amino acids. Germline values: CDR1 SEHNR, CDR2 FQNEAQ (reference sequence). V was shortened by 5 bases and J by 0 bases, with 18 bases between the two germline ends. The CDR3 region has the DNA TGTGCCAGCAGCCCCCCGATTAATGTGCCGAGCACAGATACGCAGTATTTT. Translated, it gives CASSPPINVPSTDTQYF.

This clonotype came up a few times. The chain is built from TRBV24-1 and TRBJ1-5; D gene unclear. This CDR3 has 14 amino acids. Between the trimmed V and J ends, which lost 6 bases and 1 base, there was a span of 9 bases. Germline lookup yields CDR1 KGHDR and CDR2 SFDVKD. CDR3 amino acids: CATSPGGSNQPQHF. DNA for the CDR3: TGTGCCACCAGTCCCGGCGGGAGCAATCAGCCCCAGCATTTT.

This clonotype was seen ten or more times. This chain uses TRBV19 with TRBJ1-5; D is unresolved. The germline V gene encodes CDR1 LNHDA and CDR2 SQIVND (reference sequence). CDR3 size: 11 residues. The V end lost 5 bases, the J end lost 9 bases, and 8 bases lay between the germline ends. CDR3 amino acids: CASSLEGPQHF. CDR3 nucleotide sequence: TGTGCCAGTAGTCTCGAAGGGCCCCAGCATTTT.

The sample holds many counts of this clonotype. This chain's CDR3 is CASSRGTGDQPQHF. CDR3 nucleotide sequence: TGTGCCAGCAGTCGCGGGACAGGGGATCAGCCCCAGCATTTT. V and J are TRBV12-3 or TRBV12-4 and TRBJ1-5; 10 bases are shared with TRBD1. The CDR3 contains 14 residues. V was pared by 5 bases and J by 5 bases, with 3 bases of the junction left unmatched.

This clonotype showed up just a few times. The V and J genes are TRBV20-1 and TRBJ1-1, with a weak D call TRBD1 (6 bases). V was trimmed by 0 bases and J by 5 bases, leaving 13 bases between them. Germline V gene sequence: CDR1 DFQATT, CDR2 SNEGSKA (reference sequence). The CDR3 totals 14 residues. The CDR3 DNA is TGCAGTGCTAGAGAGGGCAGGGGAAAGACTGAAGCTTTCTTT. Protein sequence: CSAREGRGKTEAFF.

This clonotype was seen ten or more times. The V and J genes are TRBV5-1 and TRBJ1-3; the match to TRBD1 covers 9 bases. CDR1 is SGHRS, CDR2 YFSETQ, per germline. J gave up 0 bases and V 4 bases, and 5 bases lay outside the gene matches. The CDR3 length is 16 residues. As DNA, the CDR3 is TGCGCCAGCAGCGGGACAGGGTCAAGCTCTGGAAACACCATATATTTT. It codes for CASSGTGSSSGNTIYF. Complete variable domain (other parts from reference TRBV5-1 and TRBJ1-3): KAGVTQTPRYLIKTRGQQVTLSCSPISGHRSVSWYQQTPGQGLQFLFEYFSETQRNKGNFPGRFSGRQFSNSRSEMNVSTLELGDSALYLCASSGTGSSSGNTIYFGEGSWLTVV.

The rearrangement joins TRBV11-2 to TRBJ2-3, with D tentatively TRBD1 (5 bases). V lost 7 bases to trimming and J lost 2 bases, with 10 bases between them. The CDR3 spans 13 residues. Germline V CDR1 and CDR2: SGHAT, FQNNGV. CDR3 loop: CASKGPSTDTQYF. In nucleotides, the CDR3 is TGTGCCAGCAAGGGGCCCTCCACAGATACGCAGTATTTT.

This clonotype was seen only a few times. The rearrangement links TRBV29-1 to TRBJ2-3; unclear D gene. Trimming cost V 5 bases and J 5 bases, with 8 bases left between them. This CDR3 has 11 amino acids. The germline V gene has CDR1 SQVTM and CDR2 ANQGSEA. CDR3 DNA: TGCAGCGTTCATCGTATAGATACGCAGTATTTT. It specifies CSVHRIDTQYF.

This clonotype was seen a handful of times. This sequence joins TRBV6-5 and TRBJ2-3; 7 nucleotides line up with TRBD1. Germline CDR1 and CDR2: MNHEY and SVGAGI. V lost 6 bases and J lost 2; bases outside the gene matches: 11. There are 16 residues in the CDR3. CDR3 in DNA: TGTGCCAGCAGCAAGGACAGGTCCCCCCACACAGATACGCAGTATTTT. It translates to CASSKDRSPHTDTQYF.

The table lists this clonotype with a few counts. The CDR3 reads CATSDLLVQDGLETQYF. Written as DNA, the CDR3 is TGTGCCACCAGTGATTTGCTGGTACAGGATGGTTTAGAGACCCAGTACTTC. The V call is TRBV24-1, the J call TRBJ2-5, with D maybe TRBD1 (5 bases). CDR1 is KGHDR and CDR2 is SFDVKD in the germline V gene. CDR3 size: 17 residues. V lost 0 bases to trimming and J lost 4 bases, with 17 bases between them.

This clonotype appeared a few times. The CDR3 DNA sequence: TGTGCCAGCAGCGTGGACAGTGCCTTGAGGGGCTACACCTTC. This translates into CASSVDSALRGYTF. V is TRBV6-1 and J is TRBJ1-2; possible D gene TRBD1, 6 bases. This CDR3 has 14 residues. Trimming took off 6 bases at V and 8 bases at J, with 19 bases between the two ends. Germline V gene data show CDR1 as MNHNS and CDR2 as SASEGT.

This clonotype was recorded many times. CDR3 in DNA: TGTGCCAGCAGTGATTCGCAGGGGACATACTCCTACGAGCAGTACGTC. Translating gives CASSDSQGTYSYEQYV. The chain combines TRBV2 with TRBJ2-7; D possibly corresponds to TRBD1 (6 bases). Germline CDR1 and CDR2: SNHLY and FYNNEI. This CDR3 region has 16 residues. V was cut by 3 bases and J by 0 bases, with 15 bases left in between.

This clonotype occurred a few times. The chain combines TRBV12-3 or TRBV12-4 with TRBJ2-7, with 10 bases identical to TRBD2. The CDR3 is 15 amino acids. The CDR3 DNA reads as TGTGCCAGCAGTGTAGCGGGGGGAGCCGGGTACGAGCAGTACGTC. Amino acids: CASSVAGGAGYEQYV.

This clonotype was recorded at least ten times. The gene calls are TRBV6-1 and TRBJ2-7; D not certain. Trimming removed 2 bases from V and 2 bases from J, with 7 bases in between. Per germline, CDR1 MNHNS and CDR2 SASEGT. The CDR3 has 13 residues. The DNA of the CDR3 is TGTGCCAGCAGTGAATTAGGTACCTACGAGCAGTACGTC. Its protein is CASSELGTYEQYV.

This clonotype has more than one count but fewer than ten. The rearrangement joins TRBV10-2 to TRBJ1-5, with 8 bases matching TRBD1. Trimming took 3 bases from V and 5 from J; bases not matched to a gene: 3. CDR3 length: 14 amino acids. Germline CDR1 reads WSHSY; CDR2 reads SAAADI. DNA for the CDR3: TGCGCCAGCAGTGACAGGGGGCAGGATCAGCCCCAGCATTTT. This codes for CASSDRGQDQPQHF.

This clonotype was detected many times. CDR3 bases: TGTGCCAGCAGTCCAGGACAGGACGGAAAAGTTTTAGAGCAGTTCTTC. Amino acid sequence: CASSPGQDGKVLEQFF. The chain couples TRBV6-5 to TRBJ2-1; 7 bases fit TRBD1. V was pared by 5 bases and J by 10 bases, with 17 bases of the junction left unmatched. Per germline, CDR1 MNHEY and CDR2 SVGAGI. CDR3 length: 16 amino acids.

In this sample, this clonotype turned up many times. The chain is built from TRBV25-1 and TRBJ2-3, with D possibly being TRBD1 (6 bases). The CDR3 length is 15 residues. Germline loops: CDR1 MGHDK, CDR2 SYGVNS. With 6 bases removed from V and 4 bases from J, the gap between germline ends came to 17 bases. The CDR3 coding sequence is TGTGCCAGCAGGCTAGCACAGGGTTTAGCAGATACGCAGTATTTT. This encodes CASRLAQGLADTQYF.

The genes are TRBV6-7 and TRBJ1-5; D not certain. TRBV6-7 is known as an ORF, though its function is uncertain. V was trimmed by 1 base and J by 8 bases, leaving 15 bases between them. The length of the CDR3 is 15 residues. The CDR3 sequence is CASSYFNRTLKPQHF. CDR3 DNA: TGTGCCAGCAGTTACTTTAATCGGACCCTCAAGCCCCAGCATTTT.

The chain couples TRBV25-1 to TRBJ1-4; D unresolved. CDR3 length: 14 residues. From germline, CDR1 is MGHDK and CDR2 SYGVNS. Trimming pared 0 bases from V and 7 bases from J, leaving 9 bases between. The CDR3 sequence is CASSEYIGPEKLFF. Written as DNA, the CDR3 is TGTGCCAGCAGTGAATATATAGGGCCTGAAAAACTGTTTTTT.